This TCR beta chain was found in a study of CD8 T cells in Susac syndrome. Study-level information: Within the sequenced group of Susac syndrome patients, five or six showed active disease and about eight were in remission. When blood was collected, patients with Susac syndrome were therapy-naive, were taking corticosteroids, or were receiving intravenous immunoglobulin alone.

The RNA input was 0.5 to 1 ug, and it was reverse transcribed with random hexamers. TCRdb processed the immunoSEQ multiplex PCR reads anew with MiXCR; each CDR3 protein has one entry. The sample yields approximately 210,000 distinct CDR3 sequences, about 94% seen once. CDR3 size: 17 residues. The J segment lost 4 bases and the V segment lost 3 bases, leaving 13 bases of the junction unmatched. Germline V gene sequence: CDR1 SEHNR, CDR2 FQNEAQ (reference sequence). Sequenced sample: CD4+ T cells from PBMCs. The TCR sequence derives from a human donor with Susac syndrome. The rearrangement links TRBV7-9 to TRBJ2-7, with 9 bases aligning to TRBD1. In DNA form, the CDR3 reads TGTGCCAGCAGCTTCCTCCGTGGACAGGGGAAGGGGTACGAGCAGTACTTC. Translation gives CASSFLRGQGKGYEQYF.